A few counts support the clone carrying this TCR beta chain. Its antigen remains unidentified. This sample was included in a study of T-cell reconstitution after alpha-beta-depleted transplantation in children. The CDR3 totals 12 residues. V lost 4 bases and J 10 bases, leaving 12 bases between the germline ends. The germline V gene encodes CDR1 SGDLS and CDR2 YYNGEE. Whole-study results and caveats: The main origin of T-cell counts and diversity one year after transplant was newly produced T cells. Where alpha-beta T cells came from about two months after transplant was reportedly several hundred expanded graft clones. There were some patients whose high TCRbeta diversity at day 60 came from surviving recipient T cells and thymic progenitors.

The library targeted TCRbeta and was prepared with unique molecular identifiers. TCRdb reanalysed the PCR reads using MiXCR and keeps one entry per CDR3 protein. The sample shows 250,000 to 400,000 distinct CDR3 sequences, roughly 25% of them seen only once. The receptor was derived from a male patient under 18 who had a stem cell transplant for acute lymphoblastic leukemia, so the T cells may come from the graft donor. Source: PBMCs, mostly from graft donor cells, taken 180 days after TCRalphabeta/CD19-depleted stem cell transplant. The chain joins TRBV9 to TRBJ2-1; D is unresolved. CDR3: CASSTWGKEQFF. CDR3 DNA: TGTGCCAGCAGCACGTGGGGAAAGGAGCAGTTCTTC.